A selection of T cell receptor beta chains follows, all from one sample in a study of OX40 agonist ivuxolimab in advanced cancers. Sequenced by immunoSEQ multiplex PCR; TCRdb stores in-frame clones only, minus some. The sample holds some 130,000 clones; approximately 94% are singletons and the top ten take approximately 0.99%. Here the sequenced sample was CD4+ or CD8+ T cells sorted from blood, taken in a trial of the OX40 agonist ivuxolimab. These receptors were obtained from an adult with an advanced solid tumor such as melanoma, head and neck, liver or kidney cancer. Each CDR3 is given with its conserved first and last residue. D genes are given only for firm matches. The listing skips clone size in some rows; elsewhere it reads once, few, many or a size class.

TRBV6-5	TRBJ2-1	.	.	TGTGCCAGCAGTTACTCGAAAGGGGCGGGGAAGCAGTTCTTC	CASSYSKGAGKQFF
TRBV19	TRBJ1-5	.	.	TGTGCCAGTAGTAGCGGACCTCGGGCTCAGCCCCAGCATTTT	CASSSGPRAQPQHF
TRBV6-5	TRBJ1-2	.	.	TGTGCCAGCAGTTACCTTCAACCTATGGGCTACACCTTC	CASSYLQPMGYTF
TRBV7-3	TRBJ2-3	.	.	TGTGCCAGCAGCTTAAAGGCGTCGACAGATACGCAGTATTTT	CASSLKASTDTQYF
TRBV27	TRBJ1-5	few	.	TGTGCCAGCAGTGGCAACAGGGCGGACCAGCCCCAGCATTTT	CASSGNRADQPQHF
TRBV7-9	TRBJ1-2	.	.	TGTGCCAGCAGCTTAGCGCAGGAAAACTATGGCTACACCTTC	CASSLAQENYGYTF
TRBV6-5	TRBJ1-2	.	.	TGTGCCAGCAGTTACGGGGGAGGTGGCTACACCTTC	CASSYGGGGYTF
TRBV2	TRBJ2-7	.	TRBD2	TGTGCCAGCATGGAGGCTAGCGGGAGATCCGAGCAGTACTTC	CASMEASGRSEQYF
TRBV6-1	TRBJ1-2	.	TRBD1	TGTGCCAGCAGTTCACAGGGGTCGTATTATGGCTACACCTTC	CASSSQGSYYGYTF
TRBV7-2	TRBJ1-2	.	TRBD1	TGTGCCAGCAGCTTAGATAGTGGGACAGGTCTCGCTAACTATGGCTACACCTTC	CASSLDSGTGLANYGYTF
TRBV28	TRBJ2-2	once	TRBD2	TGTGCCAGCAGAACTCCGGGACTAGCGGCCACCGGGGAGCTGTTTTTT	CASRTPGLAATGELFF
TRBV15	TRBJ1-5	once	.	TGTGCCACCAGCAGAGATCCCCGGACTGAGACGTGGCGGAATCAGCCCCAGCATTTT	CATSRDPRTETWRNQPQHF
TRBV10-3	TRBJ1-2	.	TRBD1	TGTGCCATCAGTCGACAGGGTAACTATGGCTACACCTTC	CAISRQGNYGYTF
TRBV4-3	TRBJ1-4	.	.	TGCGCCAGCAGCCAAGACGTCGGGGGGTATGAAAAACTGTTTTTT	CASSQDVGGYEKLFF
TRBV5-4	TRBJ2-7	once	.	TGTGCCAGCAGCCTCGACCGTCTCGACGAGCAGTACTTC	CASSLDRLDEQYF
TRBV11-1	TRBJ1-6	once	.	TGTGCCAGCAGCCGGGTGGATGGGGTTAGCTCACCCCTCCACTTT	CASSRVDGVSSPLHF
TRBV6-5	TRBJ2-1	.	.	TGTGCCAGCAGTGCCGGGGTACCAAATGAGCAGTTCTTC	CASSAGVPNEQFF
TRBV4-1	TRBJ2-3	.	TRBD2	TGCGCCAGCAGCCAAGACCCCTACGGGAGGACAGATACGCAGTATTTT	CASSQDPYGRTDTQYF
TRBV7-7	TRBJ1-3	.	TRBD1	TGTGCCAGCAGCCCCCTTGCAGGACAGGGCTTTGGAAACACCATATATTTT	CASSPLAGQGFGNTIYF
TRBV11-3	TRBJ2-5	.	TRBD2	TGTGCCAGCAGCAGCAGGACTAGCGGGGGGGAGACCCAGTACTTC	CASSSRTSGGETQYF
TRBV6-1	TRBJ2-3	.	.	TGTGCCAGCAGAGATCCCCCCTTTGATACGCAGTATTTT	CASRDPPFDTQYF
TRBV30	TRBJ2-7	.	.	TGTGCCTGGCCTACAGGGTTCGAGCAGTACTTC	CAWPTGFEQYF
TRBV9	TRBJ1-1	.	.	TGTGCCAGCAGCGCAGGACATATGAACACTGAAGCTTTCTTT	CASSAGHMNTEAFF
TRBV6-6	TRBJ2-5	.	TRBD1	TGTGCCAGCAGCTCACCCCGGGACAGGCGAGCGGGGACCCAGTACTTC	CASSSPRDRRAGTQYF
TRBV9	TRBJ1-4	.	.	TGTGCCAGCAGCGCGAGGGAGGGTGGGTACGAAAAACTGTTTTTT	CASSAREGGYEKLFF
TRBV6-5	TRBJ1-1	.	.	TGTGCCAGCAGTTACCGAGGAGGGAACACTGAAGCTTTCTTT	CASSYRGGNTEAFF
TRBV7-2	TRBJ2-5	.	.	TGTGCCAGCAGCTTAGGGGCCGGAAAAGAGACCCAGTACTTC	CASSLGAGKETQYF
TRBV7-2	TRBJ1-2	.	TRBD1	TGTGCCAGCAGCTTAAGGAGGATGGTGTCAGGGGGACTTTCGCGGGGCTACACCTTC	CASSLRRMVSGGLSRGYTF
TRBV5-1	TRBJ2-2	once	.	TGCGCCAGCAGCCCCCGGACAGACCACACCGGGGAGCTGTTTTTT	CASSPRTDHTGELFF
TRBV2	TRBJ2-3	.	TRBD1	TGTGCCAGCAGCCCCGGGACAGGGGGCGCAGATACGCAGTATTTT	CASSPGTGGADTQYF
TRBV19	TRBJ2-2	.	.	TGTGCCAGTAGGCCACTGGGCACCGGGGAGCTGTTTTTT	CASRPLGTGELFF
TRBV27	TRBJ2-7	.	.	TGTGCCAGCGGTCCCAGGGCCGAGGGATCCTACGAGCAGTACTTC	CASGPRAEGSYEQYF
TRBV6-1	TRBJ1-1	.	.	TGTGCCAGCAGTTCTGAGGTGAACACTGAAGCTTTCTTT	CASSSEVNTEAFF
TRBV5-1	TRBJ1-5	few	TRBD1	TGCGCCAGCAGCCCGGGACAGATGGATCAGCCCCAGCATTTT	CASSPGQMDQPQHF
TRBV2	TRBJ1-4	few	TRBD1	TGTGCCAGCGGAGGCCGGGACAGGGACGAAAAACTGTTTTTT	CASGGRDRDEKLFF
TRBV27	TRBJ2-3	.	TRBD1	TGTGCCAGCACCCCTGACAGGGCCACAGATACGCAGTATTTT	CASTPDRATDTQYF
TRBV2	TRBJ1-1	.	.	TGTGCCAGCGGCAGGGATGGGTACGCTGAAGCTTTCTTT	CASGRDGYAEAFF
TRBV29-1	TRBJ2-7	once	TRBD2	TGCAGCGTTGCGCTAGCGGTAAACTACGAGCAGTACTTC	CSVALAVNYEQYF
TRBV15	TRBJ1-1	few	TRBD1	TGTGCCACCAGCGAGCCGGGACAGGGCACTGAAGCTTTCTTT	CATSEPGQGTEAFF
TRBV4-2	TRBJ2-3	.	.	TGTGCCAGCACCATAACGGGAACAGGATCAGATACGCAGTATTTT	CASTITGTGSDTQYF
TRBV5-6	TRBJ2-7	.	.	TGTGCCAGCAGCTCCCCCGATGAGGCAGACCTGTTC	CASSSPDEADLF
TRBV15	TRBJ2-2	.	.	TGTGCCACCAGCATGCTCCAGGGGAGCGCGAACACCGGGGAGCTGTTTTTT	CATSMLQGSANTGELFF
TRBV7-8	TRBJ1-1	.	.	TGTGCCAGCAGCAAAGAGTGGACTGCCGCCGAAGCTTTCTTT	CASSKEWTAAEAFF
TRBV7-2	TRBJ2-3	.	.	TGTGCCAGCATCCACCCTCCGGGCACAGATACGCAGTATTTT	CASIHPPGTDTQYF
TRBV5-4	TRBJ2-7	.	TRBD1	TGTGCCAGCAGCCAGGACAGGGCCCCCTCCTACGAGCAGTACTTC	CASSQDRAPSYEQYF
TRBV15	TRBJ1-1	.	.	TGTGCCACCAGCAAACGCGCTATGAACACTGAAGCTTTCTTT	CATSKRAMNTEAFF
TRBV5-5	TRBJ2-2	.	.	TGTGCCAGCACCTATCAGGCAGGGCAGTCCGGGGAGCTGTTTTTT	CASTYQAGQSGELFF
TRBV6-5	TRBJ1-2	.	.	TGTGCCAGCAGTCCCCAGGGGAATCATGGCTACACCTTC	CASSPQGNHGYTF
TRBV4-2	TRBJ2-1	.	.	TGTGCCAGCAGCTTACCGGGACACCTCTACAATGAGCAGTTCTTC	CASSLPGHLYNEQFF
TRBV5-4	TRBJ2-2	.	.	TGTGCCAGCTCCCCAGGGCCCCCCGTTTCCGGGGAGCTGTTTTTT	CASSPGPPVSGELFF